This is a list of T cell receptor beta chains from one sample in a study of Tregs in tolerant kidney transplant recipients. Only in-frame clones appear in the TCRdb table, and some are missing; sequencing was by immunoSEQ multiplex PCR. The data contain some 62,000 clones, 95% to 98% of them seen just once; the ten biggest clones take up 0.3% to 0.35%. The sequencing here drew on Tregs from blood, taken before the transplant. These receptors all come from a human donor who received a combined kidney and bone marrow transplant. The CDR3 runs from the conserved cysteine through the conserved F or W. D genes are given only for firm matches. The size field is filled for only some rows; it gives once, few, many or a size class.

v_gene	j_gene	d_gene	abundance	CDR3nt	CDR3aa
TRBV19	TRBJ2-7	NA	NA	TGTGCCAGTATGAGATCCAGGGGCTACGAGCAGTACTTC	CASMRSRGYEQYF
TRBV5-4	TRBJ1-1	TRBD1	NA	TGTGCCAGCAGAAACCGGGACAGGGTTCTATCCACTGAAGCTTTCTTT	CASRNRDRVLSTEAFF
TRBV11-2	TRBJ1-5	NA	NA	TGTGCCAGCAGCTTAGGGGGGGTTCAGCCCCAGCATTTT	CASSLGGVQPQHF
TRBV7-2	TRBJ2-1	TRBD2	NA	TGTGCCAGCAGCACCACCCCGGGACTAGAGCAGTTCTTC	CASSTTPGLEQFF
TRBV4-2	TRBJ2-1	TRBD2	NA	TGTGCCAGCAGCCAGAAACTAGCGGGCGATGAGCAGTTCTTC	CASSQKLAGDEQFF
TRBV10-3	TRBJ2-3	NA	NA	TGTGCCACCGGGATCTCTGGAGATACGCAGTATTTT	CATGISGDTQYF
TRBV28	TRBJ2-7	NA	NA	TGTGCCAGCTCGTACCAGGGGGGTGGTTCCTACGAGCAGTACTTC	CASSYQGGGSYEQYF
TRBV4-2	TRBJ2-3	NA	NA	TGTGCCAGCAGCCAAGATGGTCTGCGGGGTCGCACAGATACGCAGTATTTT	CASSQDGLRGRTDTQYF
TRBV2	TRBJ2-7	NA	NA	TGTGCCAGCACAAGGTTGGCAGGGGAGCAGTACTTC	CASTRLAGEQYF
TRBV18	TRBJ1-2	TRBD1	NA	TGTGCCAGCTCACCACTAGGACAGGGGGCTAATTTCCCCTATGGCTACACCTTC	CASSPLGQGANFPYGYTF
TRBV7-9	TRBJ2-5	NA	NA	TGTGCCAGCAGCCCCATATGGGGGCGCCCCCCCCAAGAGACCCAGTACTTC	CASSPIWGRPPQETQYF
TRBV19	TRBJ2-6	NA	NA	TGTGCCAGTAGTATAGCACCAGATACTGGGGCCAACGTCCTGACTTTC	CASSIAPDTGANVLTF
TRBV7-2	TRBJ1-2	NA	NA	TGTGCCAGCAGCTTAGCGGGACTCGGGGGCTACACCTTC	CASSLAGLGGYTF
TRBV27	TRBJ2-1	TRBD1	NA	TGTGCCAGCAGTTTACAGGGACAGGGGCTAAGGAGCTCCTACAATGAGCAGTTCTTC	CASSLQGQGLRSSYNEQFF
TRBV29-1	TRBJ1-1	NA	NA	TGTGTGATCCAACCCCAGTCGCCAGGCGGGTGGGTGAACACTGAAGCTTTCTTT	CVIQPQSPGGWVNTEAFF
TRBV7-5	TRBJ1-2	NA	once	TGTGTCAGAAGCTTAAGGAGGGCCCGGGCACAGTCTAGGAACTCACGATCTGGCTACACCTTC	CVRSLRRARAQSRNSRSGYTF
TRBV7-2	TRBJ2-7	TRBD2	NA	TGTGCCAGCAGCTTAGTCGGGCGAGCGGGAGGGCCCTACGAGCAGTACTTC	CASSLVGRAGGPYEQYF
TRBV6-1	TRBJ1-2	NA	once	TGTGCCAGCAGGCTTCAGGGTTATGGCTACACCTTC	CASRLQGYGYTF
TRBV9	TRBJ2-1	TRBD2	NA	TGTGCCAGCAGCGCCACTAGCGGGAGGATCCGGTTCTTC	CASSATSGRIRFF
TRBV6-1	TRBJ1-2	NA	NA	TGTGCCAGCAGAGTTACCAGGGTGTTCCCTTATGGCTACACCTTC	CASRVTRVFPYGYTF
TRBV7-9	TRBJ1-6	TRBD1	NA	TGTGCCAGCAGCTTTGACAGGGGATCGACACCCCTCCACTTT	CASSFDRGSTPLHF
TRBV5-1	TRBJ1-2	NA	NA	TGCGCCAGCAGTCACAGACTAGCTAACTATGGCTACACCTTC	CASSHRLANYGYTF
TRBV7-2	TRBJ1-5	TRBD1	NA	TGTGCCAGCAGCTCCCGGACAGGGACTAATCAGCCCCAGCATTTT	CASSSRTGTNQPQHF
TRBV27	TRBJ2-7	NA	NA	TGTGCCAGCAGTTTATTAGGGGGTTCCTACGAGCAGTACTTC	CASSLLGGSYEQYF
TRBV5-6	TRBJ1-5	TRBD1	NA	TGTGCCAGCAGCTTGGCGGACAGGCGCGATCAGCCCCAGCATTTT	CASSLADRRDQPQHF
TRBV4-1	TRBJ1-6	NA	NA	TGCGCCAGCAGCCAGGGGGGGCCAGCCACCAAGAGGAGGTCACCCCTCCACTTT	CASSQGGPATKRRSPLHF
TRBV2	TRBJ1-4	NA	NA	TGTGCCAGCAGTCGACAGGCTTTAGGTGAAAAACTGTTTTTT	CASSRQALGEKLFF
TRBV19	TRBJ2-2	TRBD2	NA	TGTGCCAGTAGTACCTCGACTGGGCGGGGGGGAAGAACCGGGGAGCTGTTTTTT	CASSTSTGRGGRTGELFF
TRBV6-1	TRBJ1-4	NA	NA	TGTGCCAGCAGTGAATTGGTCGTATGGGGCAGACTCGTACCTAATGAAAAACTGTTTTTT	CASSELVVWGRLVPNEKLFF
TRBV28	TRBJ1-2	TRBD1	NA	TGTGCCAGCAGCGAGACAGGGTCTGGCTACACCTTC	CASSETGSGYTF
TRBV9	TRBJ2-5	TRBD2	NA	TGTGCCAGCAGCGTAGGGGCTAGCGGGAGGGGTGAGACCCAGTACTTC	CASSVGASGRGETQYF
TRBV25-1	TRBJ1-6	TRBD1	NA	TGTGCCAGCAGTGAATGGGCCAGGGGGTTCTATAATTCACCCCTCCACTTT	CASSEWARGFYNSPLHF
TRBV6-1	TRBJ2-1	NA	NA	TGTGCCAGCAGTGCGACCGGGCCTTACACTAGTGAGCAGTTCTTC	CASSATGPYTSEQFF
TRBV7-3	TRBJ2-1	TRBD1	NA	TGTGCCAGCAGCCCGCACAGGGGGCCGAGTTTAGGGAGCATTTTCTTC	CASSPHRGPSLGSIFF
TRBV15	TRBJ1-2	NA	once	TGTGCCACCAGCAGAGATACCAGGGTGGATGGCTACACCTTC	CATSRDTRVDGYTF
TRBV9	TRBJ2-3	NA	NA	TGTGCCAGCAGCCCTCGGGGGGCCACAGATACGCAGTATTTT	CASSPRGATDTQYF
TRBV7-3	TRBJ1-6	TRBD1	NA	TGTGCCAGCAGCTCTGGACAGGGGGCGAATTCACCCCTCCACTTT	CASSSGQGANSPLHF
TRBV7-8	TRBJ1-1	TRBD1	NA	TGTGCCAGCAGCCCCAGGGACAGGGGGATTGAAGCTTTCTTT	CASSPRDRGIEAFF
TRBV10-3	TRBJ2-7	NA	NA	TGTGCCATCAGTGACTCAGGGTGGACCTACGAGCAGTACTTC	CAISDSGWTYEQYF
TRBV11-3	TRBJ1-2	TRBD1	NA	TGTGCCAGCAGCCCGGGACAGAACTATGGCTACACCTTC	CASSPGQNYGYTF
TRBV15	TRBJ1-5	NA	NA	TGTGCCACCAGCAGATCCCGCCGGGTTAGCAATCAGCCCCAGCATTTT	CATSRSRRVSNQPQHF
TRBV4-2	TRBJ1-2	TRBD1	NA	TGTGCCAGCAGCCACAGCTACAGGGGAGACTATGGCTACACCTTC	CASSHSYRGDYGYTF
TRBV6-5	TRBJ2-1	TRBD1	NA	TGTGCCAGCAAGGGGACAGGGGCCGAGGGCCTTTGGTTCTTC	CASKGTGAEGLWFF
TRBV5-1	TRBJ2-1	TRBD1	NA	TGCGCCAGCAAGACAGGGTCCAATGAGCAGTTCTTC	CASKTGSNEQFF
TRBV29-1	TRBJ1-1	TRBD1	once	TGCAGCGTTGCTCGGGACAGGGGCACTGAAGCTTTCTTT	CSVARDRGTEAFF
TRBV5-4	TRBJ1-6	NA	once	TGTGCCAGCAGCTCAGCAGGGGTGTCACCCCTCCACTTT	CASSSAGVSPLHF